This TCR beta chain is from a study of cytomegalovirus exposure and HLA in healthy donors. The CDR3 totals 14 residues. Germline CDR1 reads SEHNR; CDR2 reads FQNEAQ (reference sequence). V lost 5 bases and J 2 bases, leaving 12 bases between the germline ends. Broader study findings: Earlier analysis yielded a pattern in which most TCR beta V segments were productive about 90% or about 30% of the time. Associated with HLA alleles at 0.05 false discovery rate in a later analysis were about 17,000 TCR beta sequences. By a later analysis, the bulk of CMV-associated TCR beta chains appeared HLA-restricted.

It was with 60 Vbeta and 13 Jbeta primers that the PCR ran. Using immunoSEQ multiplex PCR, the repertoire was profiled, and TCRdb retains in-frame clones only, with some absent. The sample lists 60,000 to 70,000 clones, over 75% seen once, with almost 4.5% in the top ten. In regard to this clone: Its matching antigen is unknown.

The specimen sequenced was PBMCs. This chain uses TRBV7-9 with TRBJ1-2; maybe TRBD1 (5 bases). The source of this sequence is a woman in her thirties in good health and CMV-seronegative. This chain's CDR3 is CASSVPGLNYGYTF. CDR3 nucleotide sequence: TGTGCCAGCAGCGTACCGGGACTCAACTATGGCTACACCTTC.